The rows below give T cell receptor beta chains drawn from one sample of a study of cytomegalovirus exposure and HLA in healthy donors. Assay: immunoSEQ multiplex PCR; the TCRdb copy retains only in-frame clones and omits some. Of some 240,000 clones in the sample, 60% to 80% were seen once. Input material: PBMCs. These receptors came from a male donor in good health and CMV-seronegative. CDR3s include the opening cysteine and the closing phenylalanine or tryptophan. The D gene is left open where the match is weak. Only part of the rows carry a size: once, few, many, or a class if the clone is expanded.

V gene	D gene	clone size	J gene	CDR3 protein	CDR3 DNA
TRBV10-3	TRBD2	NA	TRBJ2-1	CAISEGLAGASYNEQFF	TGTGCCATCAGTGAGGGACTAGCGGGAGCCTCCTACAATGAGCAGTTCTTC
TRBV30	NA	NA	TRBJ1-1	CALGVAVEAFF	TGTGCCTTAGGGGTGGCAGTCGAAGCTTTCTTT
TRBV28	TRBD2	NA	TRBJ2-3	CDELAGGQWATDTQYF	TGTGATGAACTAGCGGGAGGGCAGTGGGCCACAGATACGCAGTATTTT
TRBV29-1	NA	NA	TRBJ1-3	CSVVGGDGNTIYF	TGCAGCGTCGTTGGGGGGGATGGAAACACCATATATTTT
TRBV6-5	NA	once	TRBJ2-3	CASSNDRIPDTQYF	TGTGCCAGCAGTAACGACAGGATTCCAGATACGCAGTATTTT
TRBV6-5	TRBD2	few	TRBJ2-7	CASSVRLAESGNF	TGTGCCAGCAGTGTGCGACTAGCCGAATCCGGGAACTTC
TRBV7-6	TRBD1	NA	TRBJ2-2	CASSLDRDTGELFF	TGTGCCAGCAGTTTAGACAGGGACACCGGGGAGCTGTTTTTT
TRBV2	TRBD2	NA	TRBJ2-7	CASIKGLAGGTDQYF	TGTGCCAGCATCAAGGGACTAGCGGGAGGAACCGACCAGTACTTC
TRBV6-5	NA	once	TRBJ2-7	CASSYREPLREQYF	TGTGCCAGCAGTTACCGGGAGCCGTTGCGGGAGCAGTACTTC
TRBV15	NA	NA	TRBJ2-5	CATSTRTERLTRQYF	TGTGCCACCAGCACCAGGACAGAGAGACTTACGAGGCAGTACTTC
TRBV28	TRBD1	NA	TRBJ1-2	CASSFDHRGHGYTF	TGTGCCAGCAGTTTTGACCACAGGGGGCACGGCTACACCTTC
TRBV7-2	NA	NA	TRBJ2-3	CASSLAGSGPSLDTQYF	TGTGCCAGCAGCTTAGCTGGATCAGGGCCCAGCCTGGATACGCAGTATTTT
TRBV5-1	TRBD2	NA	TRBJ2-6	CASSLLTSGGANVLTF	TGCGCCAGCAGCTTACTGACTAGCGGTGGGGCCAACGTCCTGACTTTC
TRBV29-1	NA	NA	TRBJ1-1	CSVVRGYTEAFF	TGCAGCGTTGTACGGGGATACACTGAAGCTTTCTTT
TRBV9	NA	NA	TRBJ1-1	CASSVDDFLTEAFF	TGTGCCAGCAGCGTAGACGACTTTTTAACTGAAGCTTTCTTT
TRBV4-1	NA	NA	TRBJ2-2	CASSQEGQGYGELFF	TGCGCCAGCAGCCAAGAGGGGCAGGGTTACGGGGAGCTGTTTTTT
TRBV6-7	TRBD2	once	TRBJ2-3	CASSYGPGLAGEKDTQYF	TGTGCCAGCAGTTACGGCCCGGGACTAGCGGGAGAAAAAGATACGCAGTATTTT
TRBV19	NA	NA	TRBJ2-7	CASSSGGIRGQYF	TGTGCCAGTAGTTCCGGCGGAATCCGGGGGCAGTACTTC
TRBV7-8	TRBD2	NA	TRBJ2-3	CASSTTSGSTDTQYF	TGTGCCAGCAGCACGACTAGCGGAAGCACAGATACGCAGTATTTT
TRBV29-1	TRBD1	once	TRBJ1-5	CSVLTGGNNQPQHF	TGCAGCGTTCTTACAGGGGGGAACAATCAGCCCCAGCATTTT
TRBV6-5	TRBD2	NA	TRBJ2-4	CASSYGAGGPRNIQYF	TGTGCCAGCAGTTACGGGGCGGGAGGGCCGAGGAACATTCAGTACTTC
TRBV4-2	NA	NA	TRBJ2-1	CASSQGENEQFF	TGTGCCAGCAGCCAAGGGGAGAATGAGCAGTTCTTC
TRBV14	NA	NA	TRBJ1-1	CASSSRGGVQNTEAFF	TGTGCCAGCAGTTCGAGGGGCGGGGTCCAAAACACTGAAGCTTTCTTT
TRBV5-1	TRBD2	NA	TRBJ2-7	CASSLLEREGQEQYF	TGCGCCAGCAGCTTGTTGGAACGGGAGGGCCAAGAGCAGTACTTC
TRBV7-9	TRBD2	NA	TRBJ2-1	CASSSEREYNEQFF	TGTGCCAGCAGCTCCGAGCGGGAGTACAATGAGCAGTTCTTC
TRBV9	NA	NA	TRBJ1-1	CASSVGPINTEAFF	TGTGCCAGCAGCGTAGGCCCTATTAACACTGAAGCTTTCTTT
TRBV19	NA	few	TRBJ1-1	CASRQMNTEAFF	TGTGCCAGTAGACAGATGAACACTGAAGCTTTCTTT
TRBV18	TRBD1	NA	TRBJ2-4	CASSHRGKGQLSVKNIQYF	TGTGCCAGCTCCCACAGGGGGAAGGGACAACTTTCTGTCAAAAACATTCAGTACTTC
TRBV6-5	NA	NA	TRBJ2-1	CASSYRARANEQFF	TGTGCCAGCAGTTACAGGGCCAGGGCTAATGAGCAGTTCTTC
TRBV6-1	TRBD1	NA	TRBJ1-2	CAGRDRANYGYTF	TGTGCCGGTAGGGACAGAGCTAACTATGGCTACACCTTC
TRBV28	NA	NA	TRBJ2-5	CASSFRLQETQYF	TGTGCCAGCAGTTTTAGACTACAAGAGACCCAGTACTTC
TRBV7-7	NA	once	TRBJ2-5	CASSAGQEETQYF	TGTGCTAGCAGCGCGGGGCAGGAAGAGACCCAGTACTTC
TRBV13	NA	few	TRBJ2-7	CASSYAFGRNYEQYF	TGTGCCAGCAGTTATGCTTTTGGCAGAAACTACGAGCAGTACTTC
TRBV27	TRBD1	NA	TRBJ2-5	CASSPRRGRETQYF	TGTGCCAGCAGCCCGCGCAGGGGGCGAGAGACCCAGTACTTC